The 8 T cell receptor beta chains below all came from one sample that was sequenced in a study of T cells after yellow fever vaccination. TCRdb re-derived calls from the 5' RACE reads in MiXCR, one entry per CDR3 protein. This table has more than 120,000 distinct CDR3 sequences, less than 9.5% appearing once. The sequences come from CD4+ T cells sorted from PBMCs, collected 5 days after the yellow fever booster vaccination. The receptor source for this set is a young man who received the YFV17D yellow fever vaccine.

This clonotype was picked up many times. V is TRBV3-1 and J is TRBJ2-2; 7 positions agree with TRBD2. Germline V gene lookup returns CDR1 LGHDT and CDR2 YNNKEL (reference sequence). The trim removed 0 bases at V and 1 base at J, leaving 8 bases unmatched. There are 18 residues in the CDR3. CDR3 amino acids: CASSQDSRLAENTGELFF. The CDR3, as DNA: TGTGCCAGCAGCCAAGATAGTCGACTAGCTGAGAACACCGGGGAGCTGTTTTTT. The full variable domain, with the rest looked up from reference TRBV3-1 and TRBJ2-2, is DTAVSQTPKYLVTQMGNDKSIKCEQNLGHDTMYWYKQDSKKFLKIMFSYNNKELIINETVPNRFSPKSPDKAHLNLHINSLELGDSAVYFCASSQDSRLAENTGELFFGEGSRLTVL.

The sample holds many counts of this clonotype. This chain links TRBV11-2 with TRBJ2-3; TRBD2 matches at 8 bases. V lost 3 bases and J lost 4; bases outside the gene matches: 3. Per the germline V gene, CDR1 is SGHAT and CDR2 is FQNNGV. The CDR3 length is 14 residues. DNA of the CDR3: TGTGCCAGCAGCTTCAGCGGGAGTCCAGATACGCAGTATTTT. Translated, it gives CASSFSGSPDTQYF.

This clonotype was counted at least ten times. The CDR3 bases are TGCAGCGGGAAGCGGGCCGACTACGAGCAGTACTTC. This codes for CSGKRADYEQYF. This chain connects TRBV29-1 to TRBJ2-7; D may be TRBD2 (6 bases). The germline V and J ends were trimmed by 7 bases and 3 bases, with 13 bases remaining between them. Germline loops: CDR1 SQVTM, CDR2 ANQGSEA. The CDR3 sequence is 12 residues long.

Notes on this clonotype: This may be a read error, as it is one base from a much larger clone. The chain recombines TRBV5-1 with TRBJ2-7; 8 bases fit TRBD1. The CDR3 sequence is 13 residues long. The V gene's germline CDR1 is SGHRS and CDR2 YFSETQ. The CDR3 protein is CTSSLARGREQYF. As DNA, the CDR3 is TGCACCAGCAGCTTGGCCAGGGGGCGCGAGCAGTACTTC.

This clonotype was counted many times. This chain joins TRBV12-3 or TRBV12-4 and TRBJ1-5; D not resolved. The CDR3 is 15 residues long. Deletions cut 0 bases from V and 1 base from J, with 7 bases between. Written as DNA, the CDR3 is TGTGCCAGCAGTTTAGCGGGGAACAGCAATCAGCCCCAGCATTTT. Amino acids: CASSLAGNSNQPQHF.

This clonotype was seen at least ten times. The genes are TRBV20-1 and TRBJ2-7; possibly TRBD2 for D (7 bases). Germline loops: CDR1 DFQATT, CDR2 SNEGSKA (reference sequence). Trimming removed 6 bases from V and 6 bases from J, with 18 bases in between. CDR3 length equals 13 residues. In DNA form, the CDR3 reads TGCAGTGCGGGGAGACGGGGGGCCGGCGAGCAGTACTTC. Protein product: CSAGRRGAGEQYF.

This clonotype was seen many times. This chain links TRBV7-8 with TRBJ2-2; no clear D gene. V lost 4 bases to trimming and J lost 0 bases, with 9 bases between them. The CDR3 totals 15 residues. The germline gives CDR1 SGHVS, CDR2 FQNEAQ. CDR3 residues: CASSSGGANTGELFF. CDR3 DNA: TGTGCCAGCAGCTCCGGCGGTGCGAACACCGGGGAGCTGTTTTTT.

This clonotype was counted at least ten times. This chain uses TRBV11-2 with TRBJ2-5; D not resolved. Trimming removed 1 base at V and 5 bases at J, with 8 bases between. Per the germline V gene, CDR1 is SGHAT and CDR2 is FQNNGV. The CDR3 contains 13 residues. For the CDR3, the DNA is TGTGCCAGCAGCTTAGCCCCGGACGAGACCCAGTACTTC. Protein product: CASSLAPDETQYF. Filled out from reference TRBV11-2 and TRBJ2-5, the complete variable domain reads EAGVAQSPRYKIIEKRQSVAFWCNPISGHATLYWYQQILGQGPKLLIQFQNNGVVDDSQLPKDRFSAERLKGVDSTLKIQPAKLEDSAVYLCASSLAPDETQYFGPGTRLLVL.